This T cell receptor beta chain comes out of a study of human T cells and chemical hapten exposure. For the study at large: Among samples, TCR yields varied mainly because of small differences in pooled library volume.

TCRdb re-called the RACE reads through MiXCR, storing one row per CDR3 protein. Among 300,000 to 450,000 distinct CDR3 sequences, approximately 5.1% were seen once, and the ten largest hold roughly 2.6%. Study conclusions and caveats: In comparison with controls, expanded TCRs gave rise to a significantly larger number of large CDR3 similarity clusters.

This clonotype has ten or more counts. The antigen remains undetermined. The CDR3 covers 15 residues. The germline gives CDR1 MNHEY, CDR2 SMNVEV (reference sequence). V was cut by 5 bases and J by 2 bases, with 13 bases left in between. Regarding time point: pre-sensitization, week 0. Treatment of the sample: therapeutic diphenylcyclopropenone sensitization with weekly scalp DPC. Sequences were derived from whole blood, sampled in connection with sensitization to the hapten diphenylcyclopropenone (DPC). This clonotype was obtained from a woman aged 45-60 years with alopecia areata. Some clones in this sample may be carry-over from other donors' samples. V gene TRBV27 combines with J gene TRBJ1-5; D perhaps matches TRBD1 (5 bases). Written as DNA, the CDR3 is TGTGCCAGCAGTGAGGTTACAGGTGGCAATCAGCCCCAGCATTTT. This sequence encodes CASSEVTGGNQPQHF.